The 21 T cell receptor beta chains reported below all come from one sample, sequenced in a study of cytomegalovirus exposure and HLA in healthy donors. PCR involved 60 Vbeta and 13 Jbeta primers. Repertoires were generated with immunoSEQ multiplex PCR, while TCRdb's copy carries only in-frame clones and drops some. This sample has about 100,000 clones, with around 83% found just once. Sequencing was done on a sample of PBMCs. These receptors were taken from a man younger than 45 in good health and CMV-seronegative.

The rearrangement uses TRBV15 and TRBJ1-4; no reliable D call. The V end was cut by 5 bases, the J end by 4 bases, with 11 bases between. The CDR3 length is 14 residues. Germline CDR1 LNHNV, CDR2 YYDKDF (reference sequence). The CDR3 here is CATSPREDNEKLFF. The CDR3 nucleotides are TGTGCCACCAGCCCGCGAGAGGATAATGAAAAACTGTTTTTT.

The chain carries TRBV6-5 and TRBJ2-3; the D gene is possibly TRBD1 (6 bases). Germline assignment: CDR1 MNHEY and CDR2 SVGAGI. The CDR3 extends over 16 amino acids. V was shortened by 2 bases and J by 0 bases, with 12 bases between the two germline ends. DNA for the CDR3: TGTGCCAGCAGTTACCACCAGGGGTTAAGCACAGATACGCAGTATTTT. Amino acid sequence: CASSYHQGLSTDTQYF.

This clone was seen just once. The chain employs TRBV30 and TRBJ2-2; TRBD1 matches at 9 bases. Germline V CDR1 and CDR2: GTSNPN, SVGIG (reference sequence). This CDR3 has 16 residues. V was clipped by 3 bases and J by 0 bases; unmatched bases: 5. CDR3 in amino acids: CAWSNRGPPNTGELFF. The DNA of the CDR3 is TGTGCCTGGAGCAACAGGGGGCCCCCGAACACCGGGGAGCTGTTTTTT.

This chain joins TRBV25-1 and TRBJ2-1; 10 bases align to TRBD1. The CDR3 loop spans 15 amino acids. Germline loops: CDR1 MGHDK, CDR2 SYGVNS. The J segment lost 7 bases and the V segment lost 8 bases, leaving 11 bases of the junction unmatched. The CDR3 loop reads CASVRPGTGVNEQFF. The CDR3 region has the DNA TGTGCCAGCGTAAGACCGGGGACAGGGGTGAATGAGCAGTTCTTC.

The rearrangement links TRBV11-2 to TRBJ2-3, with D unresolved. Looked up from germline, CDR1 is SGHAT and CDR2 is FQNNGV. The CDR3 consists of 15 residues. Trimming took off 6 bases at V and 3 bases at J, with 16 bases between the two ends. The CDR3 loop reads CASSVAGYSTDTQYF. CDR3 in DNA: TGTGCCAGCAGTGTAGCCGGTTATTCGACAGATACGCAGTATTTT.

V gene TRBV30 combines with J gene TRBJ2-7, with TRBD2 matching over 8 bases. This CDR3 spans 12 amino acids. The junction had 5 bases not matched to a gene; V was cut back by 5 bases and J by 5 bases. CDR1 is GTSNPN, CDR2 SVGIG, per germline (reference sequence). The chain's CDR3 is CAWLGAGDEQYF. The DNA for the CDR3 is TGTGCCTGGCTGGGAGCGGGAGACGAGCAGTACTTC.

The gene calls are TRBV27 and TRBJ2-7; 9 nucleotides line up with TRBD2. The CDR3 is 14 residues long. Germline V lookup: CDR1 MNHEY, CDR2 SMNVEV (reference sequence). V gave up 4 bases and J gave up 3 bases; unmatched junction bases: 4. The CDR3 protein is CASSSSGRYYEQYF. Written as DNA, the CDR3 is TGTGCCAGCAGTTCCAGCGGGAGGTACTACGAGCAGTACTTC.

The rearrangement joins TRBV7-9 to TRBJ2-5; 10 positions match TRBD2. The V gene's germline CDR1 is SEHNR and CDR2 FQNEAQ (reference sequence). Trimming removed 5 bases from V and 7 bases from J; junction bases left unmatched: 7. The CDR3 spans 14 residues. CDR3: CASSEPGLASTQYF. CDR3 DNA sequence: TGTGCCAGCAGCGAACCGGGACTAGCGTCGACCCAGTACTTC.

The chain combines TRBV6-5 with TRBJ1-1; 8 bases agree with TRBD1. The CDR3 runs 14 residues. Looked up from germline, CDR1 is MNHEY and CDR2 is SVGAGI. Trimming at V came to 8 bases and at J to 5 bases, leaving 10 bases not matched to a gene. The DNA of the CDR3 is TGTGCCAGCCTATCAGGGGGCGCTGGAACTGAAGCTTTCTTT. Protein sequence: CASLSGGAGTEAFF.

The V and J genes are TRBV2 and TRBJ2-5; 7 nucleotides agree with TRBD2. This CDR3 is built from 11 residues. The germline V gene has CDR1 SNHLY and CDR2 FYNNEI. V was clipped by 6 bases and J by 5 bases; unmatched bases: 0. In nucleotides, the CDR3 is TGTGCCAGCAGGGGAGGGGAGACCCAGTACTTC. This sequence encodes CASRGGETQYF.

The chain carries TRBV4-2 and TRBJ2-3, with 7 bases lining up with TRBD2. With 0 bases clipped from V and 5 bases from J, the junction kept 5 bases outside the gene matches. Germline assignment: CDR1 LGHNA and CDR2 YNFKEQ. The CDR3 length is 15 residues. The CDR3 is CASSQDEVAGDTQYF. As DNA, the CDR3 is TGTGCCAGCAGCCAAGATGAGGTAGCGGGAGATACGCAGTATTTT.

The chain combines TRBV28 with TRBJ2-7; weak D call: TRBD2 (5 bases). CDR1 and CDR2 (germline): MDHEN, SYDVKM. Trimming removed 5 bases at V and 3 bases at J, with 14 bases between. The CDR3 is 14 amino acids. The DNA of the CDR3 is TGTGCCAGCAGTCAGAGCGGATCCTTCTACGAGCAGTACTTC. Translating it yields CASSQSGSFYEQYF.

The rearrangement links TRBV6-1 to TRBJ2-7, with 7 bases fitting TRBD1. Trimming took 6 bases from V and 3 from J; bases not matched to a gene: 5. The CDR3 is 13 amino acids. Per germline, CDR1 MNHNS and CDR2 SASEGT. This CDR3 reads CASRTDRRYEQYF. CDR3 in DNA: TGTGCCAGCAGGACGGACAGGCGCTACGAGCAGTACTTC.

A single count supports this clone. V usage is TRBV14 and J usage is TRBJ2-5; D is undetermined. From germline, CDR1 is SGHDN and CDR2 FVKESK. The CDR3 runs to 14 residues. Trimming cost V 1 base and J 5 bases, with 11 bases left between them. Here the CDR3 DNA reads TGTGCCAGCAGCCAAGGACCAGGTTCCGAGACCCAGTACTTC. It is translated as CASSQGPGSETQYF.

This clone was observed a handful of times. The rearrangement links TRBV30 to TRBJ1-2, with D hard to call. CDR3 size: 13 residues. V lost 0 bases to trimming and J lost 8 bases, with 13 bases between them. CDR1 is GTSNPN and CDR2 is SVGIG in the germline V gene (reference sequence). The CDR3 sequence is CAWSVKYLQGYTF. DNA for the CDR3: TGTGCCTGGAGTGTAAAATATTTACAAGGCTACACCTTC.

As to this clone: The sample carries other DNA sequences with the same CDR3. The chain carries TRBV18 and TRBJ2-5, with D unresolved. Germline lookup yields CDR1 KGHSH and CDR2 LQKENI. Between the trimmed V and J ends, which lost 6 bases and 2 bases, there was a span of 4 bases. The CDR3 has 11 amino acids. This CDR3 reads CASSLQETQYF. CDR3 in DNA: TGTGCCAGCTCCCTTCAAGAGACCCAGTACTTC.

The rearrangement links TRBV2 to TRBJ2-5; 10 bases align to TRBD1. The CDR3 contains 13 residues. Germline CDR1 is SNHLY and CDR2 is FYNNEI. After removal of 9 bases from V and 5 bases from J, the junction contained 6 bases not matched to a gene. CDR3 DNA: TGTGCCAGTAGACAGGGGGCATTGGAGACCCAGTACTTC. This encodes CASRQGALETQYF.

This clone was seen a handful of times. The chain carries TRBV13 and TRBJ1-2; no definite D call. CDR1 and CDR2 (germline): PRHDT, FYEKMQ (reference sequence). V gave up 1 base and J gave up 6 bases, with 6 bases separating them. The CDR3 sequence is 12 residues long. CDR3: CASSLVSHGYTF. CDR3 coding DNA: TGTGCCAGCAGCTTAGTTAGCCATGGCTACACCTTC.

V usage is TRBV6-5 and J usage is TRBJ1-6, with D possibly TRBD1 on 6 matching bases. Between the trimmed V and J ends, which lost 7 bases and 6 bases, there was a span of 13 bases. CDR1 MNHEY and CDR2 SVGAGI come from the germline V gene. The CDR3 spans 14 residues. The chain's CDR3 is CASNLQGLNSPLHF. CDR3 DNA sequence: TGTGCCAGCAACCTACAGGGTCTTAATTCACCCCTCCACTTT.

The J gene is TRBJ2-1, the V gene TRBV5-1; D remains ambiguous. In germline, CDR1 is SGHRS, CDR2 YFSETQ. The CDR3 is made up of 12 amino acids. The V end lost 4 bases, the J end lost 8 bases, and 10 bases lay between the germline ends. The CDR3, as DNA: TGCGCCAGCAGCCCGGAGCGATATGAGCAGTTCTTC. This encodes CASSPERYEQFF.

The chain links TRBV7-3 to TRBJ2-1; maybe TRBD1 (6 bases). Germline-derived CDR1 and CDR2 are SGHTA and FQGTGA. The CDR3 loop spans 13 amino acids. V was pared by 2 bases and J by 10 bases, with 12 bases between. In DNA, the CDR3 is TGTGCCAGCAGCTTATCCCTCGGGACAGAGCAGTTCTTC. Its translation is CASSLSLGTEQFF.